What follows describes a single T cell receptor (beta chain). What antigen it recognizes has not been identified. No base quality values were provided; no much bigger clone lies one nucleotide off. Receptor libraries were prepared by the immunoSEQ multiplex PCR assay. For TCR sequencing, RNA was extracted from every sample and reverse transcribed into cDNA to serve as template. SuperScript III was used for first-strand cDNA synthesis, primed with a 2:1 mix of oligo-dT and random hexamers. A synthetic immune receptor repertoire was used to gauge amplification bias, and whatever bias remained was removed computationally. The original methods were these. After raw reads were preprocessed to remove errors, the CDR3 was defined following IMGT conventions as running from the conserved cysteine to phenylalanine. Clonality was calculated as 1 minus Shannon entropy normalized by log2 of the number of productive unique TCRs. Whether scalp clones were CD4 or CD8 was inferred by matching scalp TCRbeta sequences against CD4 and CD8 repertoires sorted from blood. TCRdb took over this immuneACCESS table, retaining in-frame rearrangements with V and J assigned. Such tables are incomplete; in checked studies, under half of the missing clones stem from an unresolved V gene, and the remainder is unexplained. The D gene and trimming were derived from the DNA, and the V and J assignments and clone size from that table. Here the sample has over 80,000 clones; 44% occur a single time. The biggest ten clones account for around 18% of the sample.

A distance of 8 bases separates the germline ends of V and J, which lose 1 base and 1 base respectively. Sequences MNHEY (CDR1) and SMNVEV (CDR2) are obtained from the germline V gene (reference sequence). The CDR3 has 16 amino acids, counting the end cysteine and phenylalanine. The sequence is cut down to CDR3 DNA, 48 bases in frame from base 1. This entry belongs to a study of CD8+ T cells in alopecia areata (dated by TCRdb to between 2018 and 2020). About the study as a whole: Treated patients were enrolled in an open-label pilot trial of oral tofacitinib, 5 to 10 mg twice daily, for moderate-to-severe alopecia areata. The study used high-throughput TCRbeta sequencing to examine T cell clonal expansion in alopecia areata, in both the C3H/HeJ mouse model and human patients. Tofacitinib was administered for 6 to 18 months, and 6 months of follow-up off drug were then conducted to assess delayed response and recurrence. Biopsies were taken from tofacitinib-treated patients at baseline and at 4 and 24 weeks of treatment, and a later scalp biopsy was taken in several of the tofacitinib-treated patients. Amplification of TCRbeta CDR3 regions was done by immunoSEQ multiplex PCR using 35 Vbeta forward primers and 13 Jbeta reverse primers. Scalp clonality was compared across normal scalp (n=4), patchy alopecia areata scalp (n=8), and alopecia totalis/universalis scalp (n=8). In humans, TCRbeta sequencing was performed on scalp tissue and on sorted CD4+ and CD8+ peripheral blood T cells from healthy controls and from patients with patchy or totalis/universalis alopecia areata. The SALT score, which quantifies the percentage of affected scalp surface area, was used to measure disease severity in treated patients. RNA was obtained with the PAXgene miRNA kit for fixed scalp, the miRNeasy kit for PBMCs, and the RNeasy kit for mouse skin. Results the study describes overall, beyond this receptor: Shared TCR sequences between patients were less evident than in mice, which may be partly attributable to HLA diversity in the patient population. Lesional scalp, especially in alopecia totalis/universalis, showed higher clonality and more expanded CD8+ clones than normal scalp, suggesting antigenic drive. Scalp clonality and the number of expanded CD8+ clones among the top 100 scalp clones were significantly decreased by tofacitinib. During tofacitinib treatment, many expanded lesional clones stuck around in both scalp and blood, and this persistence may partly explain why relapse happens after treatment is stopped. The treated cohort was small, with a single nonresponder, so links between baseline CD8+ expansion and response need larger studies. Unlike mouse skin, where gammadelta T cells dominate, normal human skin contains resident alphabeta T cells that get sequenced too, which complicates analysis of the scalp TCR repertoire.

The sample's time point, from its label and the paper: 24 weeks on oral tofacitinib. The treatment or condition label, read with the paper, signifies: oral pan-JAK inhibitor, 5-10 mg twice daily. From alopecia areata patients, peripheral blood was collected along with lesional scalp punch biopsies. PBMCs were isolated by density centrifugation and stained for CD3, CD4 and CD8, after which CD4+ and CD8+ T cells were sorted on a FACSAria. Sample: CD8+ T cells sorted from blood, taken at week 24, from a patient treated with tofacitinib. The receptor chain draws on TRBV27 and TRBJ2-6; the D gene is not confidently resolved. The clonotype was recovered from a human donor with alopecia areata. The nucleotide sequence reads TGTGCCAGCAGTTTATTGGGTTATTCTGGGGCCAACGTCCTGACTTTC. The translation is CASSLLGYSGANVLTF. Outside the CDR3, residues come from the reference TRBV27 and TRBJ2-6 proteins, so the full variable domain is: EAQVTQNPRYLITVTGKKLTVTCSQNMNHEYMSWYRQDPGLGLRQIYYSMNVEVTDKGDVPEGYKVSRKEKRNFPLILESPSPNQTSLYFCASSLLGYSGANVLTFGAGSRLTVL.